The 20 T cell receptor beta chains given below trace back to one sample, sequenced in a study of T-cell memory formation after mild COVID-19. TCRdb used MiXCR to reprocess the 5' RACE reads, holding one entry per CDR3 protein. The sample carries about 160,000 distinct CDR3 sequences, roughly 30% recorded once. Sequencing input: PBMCs or a T cell subset sorted from them (not recorded which). All receptors come from an adult woman who had mild COVID-19 (a few samples of this study predate the infection). Cell type and time point are not known.

In this sample, this clonotype turned up a few times. CDR3 sequence: CASSRTGTAEYNSPLHF. The CDR3 DNA sequence: TGTGCCAGCAGCCGGACCGGGACAGCAGAGTATAATTCACCCCTCCACTTT. The chain combines TRBV11-2 with TRBJ1-6; TRBD1 aligns across 7 bases. The V gene end was trimmed by 5 bases and the J gene end by 4 bases; junction bases not matched to a gene: 11. Germline-derived CDR1 and CDR2 are SGHAT and FQNNGV. The CDR3 has 17 residues.

The chain has TRBV18 and TRBJ2-5; 8 bases map to TRBD2. The CDR3 has 16 residues. Trimming at V came to 0 bases and at J to 1 base, leaving 4 bases not matched to a gene. Germline loops: CDR1 KGHSH, CDR2 LQKENI. The CDR3 nucleotides are TGTGCCAGCTCACCACCAACAGCGGGGGTCCAAGAGACCCAGTACTTC. As protein: CASSPPTAGVQETQYF.

Here the CDR3 reads CASTYVSIRVRAISTDTQYF. In DNA form, the CDR3 reads TGTGCCAGCACCTACGTATCGATCAGGGTCCGGGCAATAAGCACAGATACGCAGTATTTT. J is TRBJ2-3 and V is TRBV5-8, with TRBD1 as a possible D gene (5 bases). The CDR3 is 20 residues long. Trimming pared 6 bases from V and 0 bases from J, leaving 29 bases between. Germline CDR1 SGHTS, CDR2 YDEGEE.

The chain carries TRBV7-2 and TRBJ1-1, with TRBD1 matching 9 bases. Germline CDR1 reads SGHTA; CDR2 reads FQGNSA. Trimming cost V 5 bases and J 7 bases; bases outside gene matches: 8. The CDR3 covers 14 residues. The CDR3 DNA reads as TGTGCCAGCAGCAGAAACAGGGGGCTTGATGAAGCTTTCTTT. Protein: CASSRNRGLDEAFF.

The chain joins TRBV12-3 or TRBV12-4 to TRBJ1-1, with 7 bases that match TRBD1. This CDR3 spans 14 amino acids. V lost 1 base and J lost 6; bases outside the gene matches: 5. The CDR3 coding sequence is TGTGCCAGCAGTTTAGTCGCTGGGACAGCTGAAGCTTTCTTT. Translated: CASSLVAGTAEAFF.

The chain combines TRBV11-3 with TRBJ2-1; D is perhaps TRBD2 (5 bases). In germline, CDR1 is SGHNT, CDR2 YENEEA. The CDR3 is made up of 13 amino acids. Trimming cost V 4 bases and J 15 bases, with 19 bases left between them. The CDR3 region has the DNA TGTGCCAGCAGCTGGGGAGCTCGGCAGAAGAGGTTCTTC. This translates into CASSWGARQKRFF.

The rearrangement joins TRBV5-1 to TRBJ1-6; D perhaps matches TRBD1 (6 bases). Trimming took off 3 bases at V and 0 bases at J, with 10 bases between the two ends. The CDR3 is 16 amino acids. CDR1 is SGHRS and CDR2 is YFSETQ in the germline V gene. The chain's CDR3 is CASSSGHNSYNSPLHF. The CDR3 nucleotides are TGCGCCAGCAGCTCGGGACACAACTCCTATAATTCACCCCTCCACTTT.

The gene calls are TRBV4-2 and TRBJ2-2, with 9 bases matching TRBD2. The CDR3 is 16 amino acids. The J segment lost 5 bases and the V segment lost 3 bases, leaving 7 bases of the junction unmatched. Germline lookup yields CDR1 LGHNA and CDR2 YNFKEQ. In DNA form, the CDR3 reads TGTGCCAGCAGCCAGGGACTAGCCTTATCTACCGGGGAGCTGTTTTTT. Translation: CASSQGLALSTGELFF.

The chain joins TRBV2 to TRBJ2-5, with a weak D call TRBD2 (6 bases). CDR1 and CDR2 from the germline V gene are SNHLY and FYNNEI. The length of the CDR3 is 13 residues. V lost 8 bases, J lost 4 bases, and 14 bases lay in between. The CDR3 DNA reads as TGTGCCAGCGACCAGCGGGTTTCAGAGACCCAGTACTTC. Residues: CASDQRVSETQYF.

CDR3 in amino acids: CATSDEPNYGYTF. In DNA, the CDR3 is TGTGCCACCAGTGATGAACCTAACTATGGCTACACCTTC. The chain links TRBV24-1 to TRBJ1-2; no clear D gene. The CDR3 contains 13 residues. Deletions cut 3 bases from V and 0 bases from J, with 4 bases between. From germline, CDR1 is KGHDR and CDR2 SFDVKD.

This clonotype was recorded once. The V gene is TRBV3-1, the J gene TRBJ1-3; maybe TRBD1 (5 bases). CDR1 and CDR2 from the germline V gene are LGHDT and YNNKEL (reference sequence). The CDR3 runs 15 residues. Trimming pared 4 bases from V and 3 bases from J, leaving 13 bases between. The chain's CDR3 is CASSPLWGRGNTIYF. The CDR3 nucleotides read TGTGCCAGCAGCCCCCTTTGGGGACGTGGAAACACCATATATTTT.

This clonotype was recorded a few times. V is TRBV7-6 and J is TRBJ2-1; D gene uncertain. CDR1 SGHVS and CDR2 FNYEAQ come from the germline V gene. V shed 5 bases and J shed 7 bases, with 12 bases lying between them. CDR3 length: 13 amino acids. The CDR3 DNA follows: TGTGCCAGCAGCACTTACCGGTGGAATGAGCAGTTCTTC. Encoded protein: CASSTYRWNEQFF.

This chain uses TRBV12-3 or TRBV12-4 with TRBJ1-4; 9 bases map to TRBD1. V lost 7 bases and J lost 7; bases outside the gene matches: 10. The CDR3 has 15 amino acids. The CDR3 region is CASTRMTGGSEKLFF. The CDR3 DNA follows: TGTGCCAGCACCCGGATGACAGGGGGGAGTGAAAAACTGTTTTTT.

This clonotype was detected once. J is TRBJ2-1 and V is TRBV21-1; the listed D gene, TRBD1, was not tested against the DNA. TRBV21-1 is recorded as a pseudogene. The CDR3 has 13 residues. DNA of the CDR3: TGTGCCAGCAGCAAAAGACTGGGGGGTGAGCAGTTCTTC. It translates to CASSKRLGGEQFF.

The chain employs TRBV15 and TRBJ2-7; TRBD1 agrees at 7 bases. CDR3 size: 16 residues. The V gene end was trimmed by 0 bases and the J gene end by 2 bases; junction bases not matched to a gene: 7. Germline V gives CDR1 LNHNV, CDR2 YYDKDF (reference sequence). CDR3 DNA sequence: TGTGCCACCAGCAGAGAGCCGAGGGGGCAAGCCTACGAGCAGTACTTC. It translates to CATSREPRGQAYEQYF.

This clonotype was seen a handful of times. The V gene is TRBV28, the J gene TRBJ2-7, with a weak D call TRBD1 (5 bases). Trimming shortened V by 3 bases and J by 4 bases, and 13 bases separated the two germline ends. Germline V gene sequence: CDR1 MDHEN, CDR2 SYDVKM. The CDR3 has 14 residues. CDR3 bases: TGTGCCAGCAGTTTGACCTTGGGGCATTACGAGCAGTACTTC. It yields the protein CASSLTLGHYEQYF.

This chain links TRBV11-2 with TRBJ2-1; the D gene could be TRBD1 or TRBD2 (5 bases each). Germline V CDR1 and CDR2: SGHAT, FQNNGV. The CDR3 has 15 amino acids. V was cut by 5 bases and J by 7 bases, with 18 bases left in between. The CDR3 is CASSPGGGSRNEQFF. Here the CDR3 DNA reads TGTGCCAGCAGCCCTGGGGGTGGGAGTAGGAATGAGCAGTTCTTC.

J is TRBJ1-1 and V is TRBV15; possibly TRBD1 for D (5 bases). The CDR3 spans 11 residues. CDR1 and CDR2 from the germline V gene are LNHNV and YYDKDF (reference sequence). V lost 9 bases, J lost 10 bases, and 15 bases lay in between. The CDR3 DNA reads TGTGCCACTTCTGGGACGGGGATAGCTTTCTTT. Translation gives CATSGTGIAFF.

CDR3 nucleotides: TGCAGTGCTAGAGAACCAGGGGATCAGCCCCAGCATTTT. It is translated as CSAREPGDQPQHF. The V call is TRBV20-1, the J call TRBJ1-5; TRBD1 might be the D (6 bases). The CDR3 contains 13 residues. Between the trimmed V and J ends, which lost 0 bases and 5 bases, there was a span of 8 bases. Germline CDR1 is DFQATT and CDR2 is SNEGSKA (reference sequence).

The rearrangement joins TRBV27 to TRBJ2-5; 8 nucleotides line up with TRBD1. Germline V gene sequence: CDR1 MNHEY, CDR2 SMNVEV (reference sequence). J lost 2 bases, V lost 4 bases, and 6 bases had no gene match. CDR3 length: 15 residues. CDR3 sequence reads: CASSSQQGGQETQYF. The CDR3 nucleotides read TGTGCCAGCAGTTCCCAACAGGGGGGACAAGAGACCCAGTACTTC.